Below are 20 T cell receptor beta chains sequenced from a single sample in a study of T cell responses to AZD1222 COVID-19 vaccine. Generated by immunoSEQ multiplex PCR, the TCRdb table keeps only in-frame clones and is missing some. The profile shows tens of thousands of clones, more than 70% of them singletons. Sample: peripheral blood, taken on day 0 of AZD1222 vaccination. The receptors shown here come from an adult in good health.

CDR3 DNA sequence: TGTGCCAGCAGTTTATCCGGCAGGGTCTCCGGAAACACCATATATTTT. It encodes CASSLSGRVSGNTIYF. The rearrangement uses TRBV28 and TRBJ1-3, with D possibly matching TRBD1 (5 bases). The V gene's germline CDR1 is MDHEN and CDR2 SYDVKM. V was pared by 1 base and J by 4 bases, with 14 bases between. The CDR3 runs 16 residues.

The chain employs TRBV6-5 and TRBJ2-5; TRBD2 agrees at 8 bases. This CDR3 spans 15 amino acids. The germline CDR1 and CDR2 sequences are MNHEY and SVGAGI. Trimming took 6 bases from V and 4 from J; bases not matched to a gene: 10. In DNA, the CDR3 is TGTGCCAGCAGGGCCGACGGACGGGGGGGAGAGACCCAGTACTTC. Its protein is CASRADGRGGETQYF.

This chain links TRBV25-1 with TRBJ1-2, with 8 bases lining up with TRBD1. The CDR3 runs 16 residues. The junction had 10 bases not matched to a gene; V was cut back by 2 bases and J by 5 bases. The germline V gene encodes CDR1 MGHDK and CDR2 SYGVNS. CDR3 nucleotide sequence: TGTGCCAGCAGTGAACGGACAGGGCTGGGTTTATATGGCTACACCTTC. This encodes CASSERTGLGLYGYTF.

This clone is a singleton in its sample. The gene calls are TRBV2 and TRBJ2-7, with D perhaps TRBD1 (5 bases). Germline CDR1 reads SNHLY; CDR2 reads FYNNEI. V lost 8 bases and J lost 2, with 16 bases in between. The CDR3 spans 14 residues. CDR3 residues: CASVTPRVPYEQYF. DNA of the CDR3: TGTGCCAGCGTTACACCCAGGGTTCCCTACGAGCAGTACTTC.

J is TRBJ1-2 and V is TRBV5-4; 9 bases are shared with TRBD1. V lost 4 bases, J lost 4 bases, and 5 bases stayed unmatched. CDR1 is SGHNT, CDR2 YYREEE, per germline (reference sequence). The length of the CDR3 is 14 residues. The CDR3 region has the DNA TGTGCCAGCAGCACGGGACAGGGAAGCTATGGCTACACCTTC. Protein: CASSTGQGSYGYTF.

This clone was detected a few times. CDR3 in amino acids: CASSQGGDRQPQHF. The CDR3 DNA is TGTGCCAGCAGCCAAGGGGGGGACAGACAGCCCCAGCATTTT. The J gene is TRBJ1-5, the V gene TRBV14; TRBD1 agrees at 7 bases. Germline assignment: CDR1 SGHDN and CDR2 FVKESK. With V trimmed by 1 base and J by 7 bases, 4 bases remained unmatched. There are 14 residues in the CDR3.

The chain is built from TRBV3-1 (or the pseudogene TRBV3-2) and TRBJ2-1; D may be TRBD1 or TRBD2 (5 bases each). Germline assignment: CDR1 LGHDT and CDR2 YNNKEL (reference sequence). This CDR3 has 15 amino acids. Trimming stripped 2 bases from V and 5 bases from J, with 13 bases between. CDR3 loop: CASSQIPGRHNEQFF. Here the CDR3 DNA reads TGTGCCAGCAGCCAAATCCCGGGGCGTCACAATGAGCAGTTCTTC.

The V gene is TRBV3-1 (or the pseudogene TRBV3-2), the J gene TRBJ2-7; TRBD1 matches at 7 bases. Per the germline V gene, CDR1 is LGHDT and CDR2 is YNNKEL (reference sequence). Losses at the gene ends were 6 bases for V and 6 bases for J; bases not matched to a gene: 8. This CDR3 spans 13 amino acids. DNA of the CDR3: TGTGCCAGCAGTCTTCAGGACAGGTCCGAGCAGTACTTC. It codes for CASSLQDRSEQYF.

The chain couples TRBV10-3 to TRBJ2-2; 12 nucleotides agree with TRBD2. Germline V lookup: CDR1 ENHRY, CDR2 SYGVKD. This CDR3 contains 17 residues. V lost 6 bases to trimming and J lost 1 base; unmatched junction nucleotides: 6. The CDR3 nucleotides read TGTGCCATCAGGCCGCCGGGACTAGCGGGGAACACCGGGGAGCTGTTTTTT. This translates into CAIRPPGLAGNTGELFF.

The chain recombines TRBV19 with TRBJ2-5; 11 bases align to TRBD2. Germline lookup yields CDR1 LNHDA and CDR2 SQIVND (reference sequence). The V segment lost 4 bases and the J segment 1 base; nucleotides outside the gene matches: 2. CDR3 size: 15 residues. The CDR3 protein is CASSTSGGLQETQYF. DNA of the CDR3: TGTGCCAGTAGTACTAGCGGGGGGCTCCAAGAGACCCAGTACTTC.

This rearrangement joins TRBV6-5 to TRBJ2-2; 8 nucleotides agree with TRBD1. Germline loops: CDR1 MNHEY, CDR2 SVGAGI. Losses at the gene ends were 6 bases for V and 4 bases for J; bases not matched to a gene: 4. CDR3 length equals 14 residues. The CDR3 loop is CASRRQGFTGELFF. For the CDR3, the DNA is TGTGCCAGCAGACGACAGGGGTTCACCGGGGAGCTGTTTTTT.

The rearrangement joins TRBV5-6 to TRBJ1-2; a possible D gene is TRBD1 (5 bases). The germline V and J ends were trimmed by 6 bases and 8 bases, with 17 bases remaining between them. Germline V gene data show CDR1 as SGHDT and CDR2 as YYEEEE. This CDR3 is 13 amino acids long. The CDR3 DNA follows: TGTGCCAGCAATTCAGGGTTTTTAGAGGGCTACACCTTC. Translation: CASNSGFLEGYTF.

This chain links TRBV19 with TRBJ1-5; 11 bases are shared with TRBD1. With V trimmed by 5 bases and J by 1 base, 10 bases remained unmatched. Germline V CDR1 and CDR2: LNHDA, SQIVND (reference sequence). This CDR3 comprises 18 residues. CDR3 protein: CASSPNPRDRGSNQPQHF. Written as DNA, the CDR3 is TGTGCCAGTAGTCCCAACCCCCGGGACAGGGGGAGCAATCAGCCCCAGCATTTT.

The CDR3 DNA follows: TGTGCCAGCAGCCCAGGGGTGTGGGAGTTCTTC. This encodes CASSPGVWEFF. The chain uses TRBV28 and TRBJ2-1; D might be TRBD1 (6 bases). The germline CDR1 and CDR2 sequences are MDHEN and SYDVKM. V lost 6 bases and J 14 bases, leaving 14 bases between the germline ends. This CDR3 has 11 amino acids. Based on the CDR3 plus reference TRBV28 and TRBJ2-1, the full variable domain is DVKVTQSSRYLVKRTGEKVFLECVQDMDHENMFWYRQDPGLGLRLIYFSYDVKMKEKGDIPEGYSVSREKKERFSLILESASTNQTSMYLCASSPGVWEFFGPGTRLTVL.

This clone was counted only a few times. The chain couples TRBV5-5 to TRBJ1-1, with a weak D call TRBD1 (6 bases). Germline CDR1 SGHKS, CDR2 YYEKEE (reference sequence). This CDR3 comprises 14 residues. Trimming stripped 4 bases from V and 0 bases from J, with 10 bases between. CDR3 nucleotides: TGTGCCAGCAGCGTGGACAGCATGAACACTGAAGCTTTCTTT. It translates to CASSVDSMNTEAFF.

CDR3 in amino acids: CASSLQRIPGQRAEKLFF. The CDR3 DNA is TGTGCCAGCAGCCTTCAGCGGATACCGGGACAGCGAGCGGAAAAACTGTTTTTT. This chain links TRBV3-1 (or the pseudogene TRBV3-2) with TRBJ1-4, with 7 bases identical to TRBD1. The germline V gene has CDR1 LGHDT and CDR2 YNNKEL (reference sequence). The CDR3 sequence is 18 residues long. Germline trimming cut 4 bases from V and 8 bases from J; bases unmatched to any gene: 19.

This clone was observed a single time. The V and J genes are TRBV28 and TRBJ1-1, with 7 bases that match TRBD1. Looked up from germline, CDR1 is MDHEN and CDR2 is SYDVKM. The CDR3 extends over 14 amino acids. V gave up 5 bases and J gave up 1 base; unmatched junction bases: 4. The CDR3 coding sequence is TGTGCCAGCAGTGGGACAGTGAGGAACACTGAAGCTTTCTTT. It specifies CASSGTVRNTEAFF.

The CDR3 protein is CASSVGGGQPQHF. The DNA of the CDR3 is TGTGCCAGCAGTGTAGGAGGCGGTCAGCCCCAGCATTTT. The genes are TRBV12-3 or TRBV12-4 and TRBJ1-5; D unresolved. V was shortened by 5 bases and J by 6 bases, with 11 bases between the two germline ends. This CDR3 is 13 amino acids long.

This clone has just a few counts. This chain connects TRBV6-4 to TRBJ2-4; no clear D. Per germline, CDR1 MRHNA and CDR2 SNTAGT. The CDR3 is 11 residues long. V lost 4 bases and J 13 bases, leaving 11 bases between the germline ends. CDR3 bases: TGTGCCAGCAGTGCCGATCAGGCCCAGTACTTC. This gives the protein CASSADQAQYF.

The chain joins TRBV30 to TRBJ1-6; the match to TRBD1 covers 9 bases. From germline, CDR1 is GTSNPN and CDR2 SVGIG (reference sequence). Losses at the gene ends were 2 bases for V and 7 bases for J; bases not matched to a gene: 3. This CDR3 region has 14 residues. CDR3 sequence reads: CAWSLGQGNSPLHF. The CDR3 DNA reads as TGTGCCTGGAGTTTAGGACAGGGGAATTCACCCCTCCACTTT.